This TCR beta chain originates from a study of beta chain features in type 1 diabetes (dated by TCRdb to between 2018 and 2020). In terms of the full investigation: Mean age, gender distribution, total cell number and subset yield did not differ between patients and healthy donors. A total of 85 million to 140 million sorted cells were examined across all samples, and a strong correlation was observed between cell number per subset and RNA yield. In the study, TCRB repertoires of sorted circulating CD4+ T cell subsets from recently diagnosed type 1 diabetes patients were compared with those of matched healthy donors. Regulatory and stem cell-like memory subsets were obtained from only 8 patients and roughly eight healthy donors, while naive and central memory subsets were obtained from all 30 or so donors.

This clone was seen a handful of times. Its antigen specificity is not known. Base qualities were left out, and no much larger clone turns up one base away. The germline V gene (reference sequence) supplies CDR1 GTSNPN and CDR2 SVGIG. V ends up 6 bases short and J 3 bases short, with an unmatched junction base count of 16. The CDR3 numbers 18 residues from cysteine through phenylalanine. Of the read, only the CDR3 DNA is kept; its 54 bases are in frame from base 1. From each donor, a single peripheral blood sample of around 120 mL on average was drawn into heparinised tubes. Naive, central memory, regulatory and stem cell-like memory CD4+ T cells were sorted on a BD FACSAria II using a panel including CD45RO, CCR7, CD25, CD127, CD95 and CD27. All sorted populations exceeded 95% purity. PBMCs were isolated immediately by Lymphoprep density gradient centrifugation and stained directly without culture. To minimize batch effects, samples were stained and sorted in pairs, one healthy donor with one patient per experiment.

Overall study results and their limits: HLA sub-analyses involved small numbers of individuals, so any influence of HLA type on TCRB rearrangement remained unresolved. Because cDNA rather than genomic DNA was sequenced, highly expressing activated cells could have been over-represented, although no difference in activation and CD3 levels was found between groups. The naive, central memory and regulatory TCRB repertoires appeared to resemble one another more closely among patients than among healthy donors. PCR might favor shorter templates, but patient and control samples were amplified and corrected together, so any skew would affect both groups equally. A moderate but significant shortening of TCRB CDR3 length was observed in type 1 diabetes patients in all four CD4+ subsets. At VDJ recombination sites, type 1 diabetes patients had fewer insertions and more deleted nucleotides, which implies abnormalities in thymic rearrangement.

The entire isolated RNA was reverse transcribed using the High Capacity cDNA Reverse Transcription Kit, and thus expressed TCRB transcripts were sequenced. Naive, central memory and regulatory T cell samples underwent deep immunoSEQ sequencing, averaging roughly 3.5 million total reads per sample. Sorted cells were lysed in RLT buffer and RNA was extracted with DNase-treated RNeasy Micro or Mini kits, depending on cell number. Each cell subset was processed separately to prevent cross-contamination, with patient and healthy donor samples processed together. The immunoSEQ multiplex PCR was used to amplify TCRB sequences from cDNA, yielding 87-bp fragments that span the CDR3 region. Sequencing of the amplicons was performed on the Illumina HiSeq platform. From the authors' description of their analysis: Synthetic template baselines were used to correct PCR bias computationally, reads within Hamming distance 2 were collapsed together, and singletons that could not be merged were discarded. By aligning reads against IMGT, V, D and J genes, CDR3 length, and insertions or deletions at six rearrangement sites were assigned. Clonotype counts were normalized to sorted cell number within each subset before computing true diversity and Gini coefficients with the tcR R package. The overlap coefficient, calculated on TCRB nucleotide sequences, was used to measure repertoire sharing. Out-of-frame TCRB sequences from naive cells were analyzed as a proxy for the pre-selection repertoire. TCRdb obtained this table from immuneACCESS and retained in-frame rearrangements with V and J assigned. These tables miss some clones; where compared with another copy, unresolved V genes account for less than half of the shortfall, and the remainder is unexplained. V, J and clone size are taken as reported in that table, and D and trimming were inferred from the DNA itself. This sample has about 280,000 clones in its table, and roughly 15% of those were observed once. About 0.014% of the sample is taken by the ten largest.

The clonotype originates from a man aged 18-30 years with type 1 diabetes. Sequencing was carried out using naive CD4+ T cells from blood. The cell subset or site label corresponds to: true naive CD4+ T cells. This chain joins TRBV30 to TRBJ2-1; TRBD2 agrees with 11 junctional bases. The bases read TGTGCCTGCTCCAATCCTCATCCGGGACTAGCGGTCTACAATGAGCAGTTCTTC. It translates to CACSNPHPGLAVYNEQFF.